Given below is one TCR beta chain in context. Methods used by the authors: Estimation of nucleated cell counts relied on the amplification of reference gene primers. Libraries were prepared by immunoSEQ multiplex PCR; TCRdb keeps only in-frame clonotypes and omits some of them. V and J calls and clone size are as listed in that table; D and trimming were resolved from the DNA. The sample contains fewer than 250,000 clones, approximately 85% of which appear only once. The sample belongs to a study of blood T cell repertoires in COVID-19. Sequenced sample: PBMCs or T cells enriched from blood (not recorded which). The receptor comes from a woman in her fifties or sixties with acute COVID-19.

The CDR3 here is CASSTFPVANYGYTF. CDR3 DNA sequence: TGTGCCAGCAGCACGTTTCCAGTGGCTAACTATGGCTACACCTTC. The chain has TRBV21-1 and TRBJ1-2; no check of the table's D call, TRBD1, against the DNA was made. TRBV21-1 is a known pseudogene. The CDR3 is made up of 15 amino acids.